The next 18 T cell receptor beta chains were all read from a single sample in a study of cytomegalovirus exposure and HLA in healthy donors. The data were produced by immunoSEQ multiplex PCR, yet TCRdb's version contains in-frame clones alone and is incomplete. The sample carries roughly 95,000 clones, 75% to 90% recorded once. Specimen: PBMCs. The receptors here all came from a man in his late teens or twenties in good health and CMV-seropositive.

V is TRBV19 and J is TRBJ1-2; 11 bases are a match to TRBD1. The germline gives CDR1 LNHDA, CDR2 SQIVND (reference sequence). V was pared by 10 bases and J by 3 bases, with 4 bases of the junction left unmatched. The CDR3 is 13 amino acids. The CDR3 loop reads CATRTGGYYGYTF. The CDR3 bases are TGTGCCACCCGGACAGGGGGCTACTATGGCTACACCTTC.

This clone has only a few counts. The genes are TRBV6-1 and TRBJ1-2; tentatively, D is TRBD1 (5 bases). The CDR3 has 15 amino acids. The ends were cut back, 7 bases at V and 0 bases at J, with 15 bases in the middle. Germline V CDR1 and CDR2: MNHNS, SASEGT. The CDR3 spells CASITTGGANYGYTF. The DNA for the CDR3 is TGTGCCAGCATTACGACGGGGGGAGCTAACTATGGCTACACCTTC.

This sequence joins TRBV5-1 and TRBJ2-2, with 7 positions matching TRBD1. The CDR3 consists of 14 residues. Germline assignment: CDR1 SGHRS and CDR2 YFSETQ. Trimming at V came to 7 bases and at J to 3 bases, leaving 6 bases not matched to a gene. The CDR3 here is CASGGTGDTGELFF. The CDR3 nucleotides are TGCGCCAGCGGAGGAACAGGGGACACCGGGGAGCTGTTTTTT.

This clone turned up a few times. Other nucleotide sequences in the sample specify the same CDR3. The chain carries TRBV4-1 and TRBJ2-7, with 7 positions matching TRBD1. The germline V gene has CDR1 MGHRA and CDR2 YSYEKL. J was trimmed by 4 bases and V by 2 bases; bases with no gene match: 2. The CDR3 loop spans 13 amino acids. The CDR3 is CASSQQQGYEQYV. Written as DNA, the CDR3 is TGCGCCAGCAGCCAACAACAGGGGTACGAGCAGTACGTC.

This chain connects TRBV5-4 to TRBJ2-1; 14 bases align to TRBD2. Trimming cost V 3 bases and J 7 bases; bases outside gene matches: 6. This CDR3 has 16 amino acids. Germline assignment: CDR1 SGHNT and CDR2 YYREEE (reference sequence). The CDR3 here is CASSSGLAGAANEQFF. The CDR3 DNA reads as TGTGCCAGCAGCTCGGGACTAGCGGGAGCGGCTAATGAGCAGTTCTTC.

The gene calls are TRBV29-1 and TRBJ2-1; D is perhaps TRBD1 (5 bases). The V gene lost 7 bases and the J gene lost 6 bases, with 13 bases spanning the gap. The CDR3 has 12 amino acids. The V gene's germline CDR1 is SQVTM and CDR2 ANQGSEA. CDR3 sequence: CSALGRGNEQFF. The CDR3 DNA sequence: TGCAGCGCCCTGGGTAGGGGCAATGAGCAGTTCTTC.

The chain recombines TRBV4-1 with TRBJ1-2; perhaps TRBD1 as D (6 bases). Trimming took 4 bases from V and 1 from J, leaving 10 bases between them. CDR1 MGHRA and CDR2 YSYEKL come from the germline V gene. The CDR3 loop spans 14 amino acids. In nucleotides, the CDR3 is TGCGCCAGCAGCCGACAGGAAATTAACTATGGCTACACCTTC. Its translation: CASSRQEINYGYTF.

The rearrangement links TRBV18 to TRBJ1-5; D might be TRBD1 (6 bases). This CDR3 region has 14 residues. The germline V and J ends were trimmed by 3 bases and 6 bases, with 12 bases remaining between them. Germline-derived CDR1 and CDR2 are KGHSH and LQKENI. CDR3 nucleotide sequence: TGTGCCAGCTCACCGTCCAGGGGAAGTCAGCCCCAGCATTTT. This encodes CASSPSRGSQPQHF.

The chain couples TRBV27 to TRBJ1-2; 8 bases are a match to TRBD1. From germline, CDR1 is MNHEY and CDR2 SMNVEV (reference sequence). Trimming at V came to 4 bases and at J to 7 bases, leaving 5 bases not matched to a gene. The CDR3 sequence is 13 residues long. This chain's CDR3 is CASSSGQAGGYTF. The CDR3 DNA sequence: TGTGCCAGCAGTTCGGGACAGGCGGGTGGCTACACCTTC.

The chain has TRBV18 and TRBJ1-5; unclear D gene. Germline CDR1 and CDR2: KGHSH and LQKENI. V lost 6 bases, J lost 3 bases, and 9 bases lay in between. This CDR3 contains 13 residues. CDR3 sequence: CASSHGVNQPQHF. In nucleotides, the CDR3 is TGTGCCAGCTCTCACGGTGTCAATCAGCCCCAGCATTTT.

On this clone: The identical CDR3 is also encoded by other nucleotide sequences in the sample. The genes are TRBV28 and TRBJ2-2; maybe TRBD1 (5 bases). Germline CDR1 is MDHEN and CDR2 is SYDVKM. The V and J ends lost 5 bases and 1 base respectively, with 5 bases between them. This CDR3 region has 13 residues. The CDR3 here is CASSGQNTGELFF. CDR3 nucleotide sequence: TGTGCCAGCAGTGGACAGAACACCGGGGAGCTGTTTTTT.

This clone was seen a few times. This chain links TRBV12-2 with TRBJ2-7; the D call of TRBD1 is as the table states it, not checked on the DNA. TRBV12-2 is noted as a pseudogene. The CDR3 contains 15 residues. The DNA for the CDR3 is TGTGCAAGTCGTCCACAACGGACAGTCGCCTACGAGCAGTACTTC. It encodes CASRPQRTVAYEQYF.

The chain recombines TRBV5-6 with TRBJ1-2, with D unresolved. The germline V and J ends were trimmed by 0 bases and 4 bases, with 13 bases remaining between them. This CDR3 has 15 residues. CDR1 is SGHDT, CDR2 YYEEEE, per germline. CDR3 protein: CASSLDLTASYGYTF. CDR3 coding DNA: TGTGCCAGCAGCTTGGACCTTACAGCCTCCTATGGCTACACCTTC.

The chain combines TRBV7-3 with TRBJ2-5; 7 bases match TRBD2. Trimming cost V 5 bases and J 2 bases; bases outside gene matches: 2. The CDR3 is 13 residues long. Germline loops: CDR1 SGHTA, CDR2 FQGTGA. CDR3 sequence reads: CASSVGLQETQYF. The CDR3 region has the DNA TGTGCCAGCAGCGTGGGACTACAAGAGACCCAGTACTTC. Drawing the rest from reference TRBV7-3 and TRBJ2-5, the complete variable domain is GAGVSQTPSNKVTEKGKYVELRCDPISGHTALYWYRQSLGQGPEFLIYFQGTGAADDSGLPNDRFFAVRPEGSVSTLKIQRTERGDSAVYLCASSVGLQETQYFGPGTRLLVL.

This clone has just one count. CDR3 residues: CASSLAGGTDTQYF. In DNA form, the CDR3 reads TGTGCCAGCAGTTTAGCGGGAGGGACAGATACGCAGTATTTT. The V gene is TRBV25-1, the J gene TRBJ2-3; 11 nucleotides line up with TRBD2. The CDR3 has 14 residues. Germline CDR1 and CDR2: MGHDK and SYGVNS. V lost 5 bases, J lost 3 bases, and 1 base stayed unmatched.

Only a few counts were recorded for this clone. This chain uses TRBV7-9 with TRBJ1-3, with unresolved D. Trimming left V 7 bases short and J 0 bases short, with 10 bases between. This CDR3 comprises 14 residues. Looked up from germline, CDR1 is SEHNR and CDR2 is FQNEAQ (reference sequence). The DNA of the CDR3 is TGTGCCAGCACCCGGGGTACCTCTGGAAACACCATATATTTT. Its translation: CASTRGTSGNTIYF.

This chain uses TRBV5-4 with TRBJ2-1, with D possibly TRBD2 on 5 matching bases. Trimming took 0 bases from V and 10 from J, leaving 8 bases between them. The CDR3 covers 12 residues. The germline V gene has CDR1 SGHNT and CDR2 YYREEE (reference sequence). The CDR3 is CASSLETGEQFF. In nucleotides, the CDR3 is TGTGCCAGCAGCTTGGAAACGGGAGAGCAGTTCTTC.

CDR3 in DNA: TGTGCCAGCAGTCAGACTAGCGGGCATTACAATGAGCAGTTCTTC. Its translation is CASSQTSGHYNEQFF. The genes are TRBV27 and TRBJ2-1; 10 positions match TRBD2. The CDR3 runs to 15 residues. Germline-derived CDR1 and CDR2 are MNHEY and SMNVEV (reference sequence). J gave up 4 bases and V 5 bases, and 5 bases lay outside the gene matches.